A single TCR beta chain is shown here with its context. The antigen is undetermined. Only CD45RO-negative cells positively selected for CCR7 counted as naive CD8 cells, so terminally differentiated effector memory CD45RA+ cells were excluded. CDR3 length: 14 amino acids. From germline, CDR1 is MGHRA and CDR2 YSYEKL. V gave up 3 bases and J gave up 6 bases; unmatched junction bases: 7. This record belongs to a study of shared clonotypes between healthy human individuals. In the study overall: Per-donor plates numbered three CD4 naive, three CD4 memory, two CD8 naive and one CD8 memory.

Sorted-subset replicate PCRs used about 200 ng of genomic DNA. This amount corresponded to some 32,000 T cell genomes. Repertoires were generated with immunoSEQ multiplex PCR, while TCRdb's copy carries only in-frame clones and drops some. The table includes roughly 590,000 clones, nearly 97% detected once. Overall study results and limits: Investigators expected sequencing depth to affect clonotype sharing among donors. The study generally estimated greater richness for naive than memory subsets.

The receptor's source is a woman in her twenties or thirties in good health. The chain links TRBV4-1 to TRBJ1-1, with 7 bases identical to TRBD1. The sequencing input was naive CD8+ T cells sorted from blood. The CDR3 loop is CASSQTGKFAEAFF. Written as DNA, the CDR3 is TGCGCCAGCAGCCAGACAGGGAAATTCGCTGAAGCTTTCTTT.